The clone carrying this TCR beta chain was seen at least ten times. This sample was taken from a study of T cells in Graves' hyperthyroidism and ophthalmopathy. Per the germline V gene, CDR1 is SGHAT and CDR2 is FQNNGV. This CDR3 has 15 amino acids. Trimming removed 2 bases at V and 0 bases at J, with 11 bases between. Regions amplified from RNA transcripts were the TCR beta CDR3 regions. The TCR CDR3 first-round RT-PCR relied on the HTBI primer set. One entry per CDR3 protein, called by TCRdb with MiXCR from the multiplex PCR reads. The profile shows about 400,000 distinct CDR3 sequences, about a sixth of them singletons. Exclusion followed for patients with uncontrolled infection, other autoimmune disease, pregnancy or lactation. Blood was sampled at initial diagnosis of hyperthyroidism, prior to onset of any ophthalmopathy symptoms.

This receptor was identified in a young woman with Graves' hyperthyroidism that later progressed to Graves' ophthalmopathy. V usage is TRBV11-2 and J usage is TRBJ2-7, with no clear D. Sequenced input: blood. CDR3 in amino acids: CASSLNSGSSYEQYF. The CDR3 nucleotides are TGTGCCAGCAGCTTAAACAGTGGCAGCTCCTACGAGCAGTACTTC.